The 28 T cell receptor beta chains listed next were all sequenced from one sample in a study of T cell repertoires in cytomegalovirus infection. TCRdb re-derived calls from the reads in MiXCR, one entry per CDR3 protein. The sample has 510,000 or so distinct CDR3 sequences; less than 30% are singletons. Sequences were obtained from PBMCs. These receptors came from a human donor in good health (CMV status not recorded). Some clones in this sample may be carry-over from other donors' samples.

The chain uses TRBV6-5 and TRBJ2-7; perhaps TRBD2 as D (5 bases). Trimming cost V 11 bases and J 6 bases, with 17 bases left between them. The CDR3 extends over 12 amino acids. Germline V CDR1 and CDR2: MNHEY, SVGAGI. The CDR3 here is CAASREGTEQYV. In nucleotides, the CDR3 is TGTGCCGCTAGCCGAGAGGGAACCGAGCAGTACGTC.

The chain employs TRBV20-1 and TRBJ2-7; D remains ambiguous. This CDR3 is built from 11 residues. Germline values: CDR1 DFQATT, CDR2 SNEGSKA (reference sequence). V was trimmed by 3 bases and J by 4 bases, leaving 7 bases between them. CDR3 protein: CSASVVYEQYF. In DNA, the CDR3 is TGCAGTGCTAGTGTGGTTTACGAGCAGTACTTC.

This clonotype was seen ten or more times. This chain connects TRBV7-2 to TRBJ2-7, with D perhaps matching TRBD2 (5 bases). Trimming shortened V by 0 bases and J by 6 bases, and 12 bases separated the two germline ends. Germline values: CDR1 SGHTA, CDR2 FQGNSA. The length of the CDR3 is 14 residues. DNA of the CDR3: TGTGCCAGCAGCTTAGCGATTTGGAGCGGCGAGCAGTACGTC. Encoded protein: CASSLAIWSGEQYV.

This sequence joins TRBV6-2 or TRBV6-3 and TRBJ2-2, with 8 bases aligning to TRBD2. CDR1 is MNHEY and CDR2 is SVGEGT in the germline V gene. The J segment lost 6 bases and the V segment lost 7 bases, leaving 10 bases of the junction unmatched. This CDR3 contains 15 residues. The CDR3, as DNA: TGTGCCAGCACAGAAGCGGGAGTCCAATCCGGGGAGCTGTTTTTT. This codes for CASTEAGVQSGELFF.

This clonotype turned up a few times. The chain combines TRBV3-1 with TRBJ2-6; unclear D gene. The CDR3 covers 17 residues. Between the trimmed V and J ends, which lost 0 bases and 2 bases, there was a span of 11 bases. Germline assignment: CDR1 LGHDT and CDR2 YNNKEL (reference sequence). The CDR3 DNA is TGTGCCAGCAGCCAAGAATTCCTCCGGGCTGGGGCCAACGTCCTGACTTTC. Protein: CASSQEFLRAGANVLTF.

This rearrangement joins TRBV7-2 to TRBJ1-2; D may be TRBD1 (5 bases). Germline lookup yields CDR1 SGHTA and CDR2 FQGNSA. Trimming took 5 bases from V and 2 from J, leaving 12 bases between them. This CDR3 has 14 residues. CDR3 sequence reads: CASSPGRLNYGYTF. The CDR3 DNA sequence: TGTGCCAGCAGCCCGGGACGGTTAAACTATGGCTACACCTTC.

The sample holds many counts of this clonotype. An end of the junction does not agree with germline; a read error may underlie this. The V call is TRBV12-3 or TRBV12-4, the J call TRBJ2-3; possibly TRBD1 for D (5 bases). The CDR3 is 12 amino acids. Written as DNA, the CDR3 is TGTGCCAGCAGCTTAGGGGCAGATACGCAGTATTTT. Its protein is CASSLGADTQYF.

The CDR3 DNA is TGTGCCAGCAGTGGGTCGGTATACGAGCAGTACGTC. Translated, it gives CASSGSVYEQYV. This chain uses TRBV2 with TRBJ2-7; D gene ambiguous. The length of the CDR3 is 12 residues. The V gene's germline CDR1 is SNHLY and CDR2 FYNNEI. V was cut by 4 bases and J by 4 bases, with 8 bases left in between.

The chain couples TRBV12-3 or TRBV12-4 to TRBJ2-1, with TRBD2 matching 11 bases. Unmatched junction bases numbered 8, after V lost 4 bases and J lost 6 bases. This CDR3 is built from 16 residues. The CDR3 sequence is CASSSRGSGRGNEQFF. The CDR3 nucleotides are TGTGCCAGCAGTTCCCGTGGTAGCGGGAGGGGCAATGAGCAGTTCTTC.

This clonotype was counted once. One junction end disagrees with the germline gene, perhaps due to a read error. The chain joins TRBV11-1 to TRBJ2-1, with 14 bases matching TRBD2. The CDR3 has 17 amino acids. Germline values: CDR1 SGHAT, CDR2 FQDESV (reference sequence). CDR3 in amino acids: CVSSLAPGTSGSNEQFF. The DNA for the CDR3 is TGTGTCAGCAGCTTAGCGCCTGGGACTAGCGGGAGCAATGAGCAGTTCTTC.

This clonotype was found a few times. The chain couples TRBV6-2 or TRBV6-3 to TRBJ2-1; 9 positions agree with TRBD2. The CDR3 length is 15 residues. The V and J ends lost 5 bases and 4 bases, in that order; junction bases with no gene match: 6. Germline V lookup: CDR1 MNHEY, CDR2 SVGEGT. As DNA, the CDR3 is TGTGCCAGCAGTGGAGGGACTAGCCGGTACAATGAGCAGTTCTTC. Its protein product is CASSGGTSRYNEQFF.

This clonotype was observed a handful of times. The V gene is TRBV28, the J gene TRBJ1-5; 7 bases fit TRBD1. CDR1 is MDHEN, CDR2 SYDVKM, per germline. Trimming at V came to 5 bases and at J to 5 bases, leaving 9 bases not matched to a gene. The CDR3 length is 15 residues. The CDR3: CASSSRDSVYQPQHF. The CDR3 nucleotides are TGTGCCAGCAGTAGCCGGGACAGCGTTTATCAGCCCCAGCATTTT.

This chain uses TRBV6-1 with TRBJ2-2, with D perhaps TRBD2 (6 bases). The CDR3 is made up of 15 amino acids. Germline values: CDR1 MNHNS, CDR2 SASEGT. Trimming pared 5 bases from V and 0 bases from J, leaving 10 bases between. For the CDR3, the DNA is TGTGCCAGCAGTACCGGGACTGCGAACACCGGGGAGCTGTTTTTT. As protein: CASSTGTANTGELFF.

The rearrangement links TRBV19 to TRBJ2-1, with D perhaps TRBD2 (6 bases). With 5 bases removed from V and 5 bases from J, the gap between germline ends came to 13 bases. Germline V gene sequence: CDR1 LNHDA, CDR2 SQIVND (reference sequence). The CDR3 is made up of 14 amino acids. For the CDR3, the DNA is TGTGCCAGTAGTGTAGCGGTTGGACACAATGAGCAGTTCTTC. Its translation is CASSVAVGHNEQFF.

CDR3 loop: CASTRGQPPSPLHF. CDR3 DNA sequence: TGTGCCAGCACCCGGGGACAGCCGCCGTCACCCCTCCACTTT. The chain links TRBV6-6 to TRBJ1-6; 7 bases are a match to TRBD1. The J segment lost 10 bases and the V segment lost 7 bases, leaving 10 bases of the junction unmatched. Germline V gene data show CDR1 as MNHNY and CDR2 as SVGAGI (reference sequence). CDR3 length equals 14 residues.

V is TRBV19 and J is TRBJ1-5; TRBD1 is a possible D gene (5 bases). Trimming cost V 4 bases and J 0 bases, with 10 bases left between them. Germline V gene data show CDR1 as LNHDA and CDR2 as SQIVND (reference sequence). The CDR3 totals 15 residues. In nucleotides, the CDR3 is TGTGCCAGTAGTAAGGGACGGGCTAGCAATCAGCCCCAGCATTTT. Its protein is CASSKGRASNQPQHF.

The rearrangement joins TRBV10-3 to TRBJ2-1; D not certain. Trimming left V 1 base short and J 8 bases short, with 12 bases between. Germline CDR1 is ENHRY and CDR2 is SYGVKD. The CDR3 length is 14 residues. The CDR3 DNA is TGTGCCATCAGTGAGTTCGTTAGCTTTCATGAGCAGTTCTTC. Its protein product is CAISEFVSFHEQFF.

The rearrangement joins TRBV20-1 to TRBJ2-5; a weak D match, TRBD2 (6 bases). Germline CDR1 reads DFQATT; CDR2 reads SNEGSKA (reference sequence). The V end lost 4 bases, the J end lost 5 bases, and 14 bases lay between the germline ends. The CDR3 length is 13 residues. The CDR3 DNA sequence: TGCAGTGCTACACTAGCCCCCGGGGAGACCCAGTACTTC. It encodes CSATLAPGETQYF.

This clonotype was detected many times. The V call is TRBV7-8, the J call TRBJ1-4; no clear D. Between the trimmed V and J ends, which lost 1 base and 5 bases, there was a span of 11 bases. The CDR3 consists of 15 residues. Germline loops: CDR1 SGHVS, CDR2 FQNEAQ. As DNA, the CDR3 is TGTGCCAGCAGCTTAGATGTGGGCTTAAATGAAAAACTGTTTTTT. Its protein is CASSLDVGLNEKLFF.

This clonotype was counted between two and nine times. This rearrangement joins TRBV4-3 to TRBJ2-7; 7 bases align to TRBD2. CDR3 length equals 18 residues. V lost 4 bases and J lost 3; bases outside the gene matches: 18. Per germline, CDR1 LGHNA and CDR2 YSLEER. CDR3 residues: CASSRFAYGGRGFYEQYF. CDR3 sequence (DNA): TGCGCCAGCAGCCGCTTTGCCTACGGCGGGAGAGGATTCTACGAGCAGTACTTC.

There are a few counts of this clonotype. The gene calls are TRBV7-2 and TRBJ2-2, with D perhaps matching TRBD2 (5 bases). The V gene's germline CDR1 is SGHTA and CDR2 FQGNSA. This CDR3 has 15 residues. Trimming left V 0 bases short and J 5 bases short, with 10 bases between. The CDR3 loop reads CASSLATSVTGELFF. In DNA form, the CDR3 reads TGTGCCAGCAGCTTAGCAACTAGTGTGACCGGGGAGCTGTTTTTT.

This chain connects TRBV6-5 to TRBJ2-5, with D unclear. This CDR3 spans 9 amino acids. Trimming removed 11 bases at V and 3 bases at J, with 4 bases between. Germline lookup yields CDR1 MNHEY and CDR2 SVGAGI. The CDR3 reads CAGEETQYF. The CDR3 DNA follows: TGTGCCGGGGAAGAGACCCAGTACTTC.

This clonotype has just a few counts. This could be a read error, since a much larger clone is one nucleotide away. This rearrangement joins TRBV28 to TRBJ1-4; TRBD1 aligns across 7 bases. Germline V gives CDR1 MDHEN, CDR2 SYDVKM. Trimming took 4 bases from V and 3 from J; bases not matched to a gene: 5. The CDR3 runs to 15 residues. The CDR3 is CASSSLGTANEKLFF. The CDR3 coding sequence is TGTGCCAGCAGTTCCCTCGGGACAGCTAATGAAAAACTGTTTTTT.

The chain recombines TRBV29-1 with TRBJ1-1; 8 bases fit TRBD1. V lost 5 bases, J lost 4 bases, and 6 bases stayed unmatched. Per germline, CDR1 SQVTM and CDR2 ANQGSEA. The CDR3 sequence is 13 residues long. This CDR3 reads CSVLTGGGTEAFF. For the CDR3, the DNA is TGCAGCGTTCTAACAGGGGGGGGCACTGAAGCTTTCTTT.

The chain carries TRBV20-1 and TRBJ2-3, with a possible D match to TRBD2 (5 bases). Germline lookup yields CDR1 DFQATT and CDR2 SNEGSKA (reference sequence). The V and J ends lost 4 bases and 1 base respectively, with 24 bases between them. The CDR3 sequence is 18 residues long. The CDR3 DNA reads as TGCAGTGCTAACCCCACCTTCAGGAGCGGTCGGGGCACAGATACGCAGTATTTT. Protein product: CSANPTFRSGRGTDTQYF.

Of note for this clonotype: A much larger clonotype is one base distant, so this may be a read error. As the CDR3 is not closed by the conserved phenylalanine or tryptophan, this likely results from a read error. V usage is TRBV7-2 and J usage is TRBJ2-1; TRBD2 matches 11 bases. V trimming: 5 bases; J trimming: 0 bases; junction bases outside the gene matches: 9. Germline V lookup: CDR1 SGHTA, CDR2 FQGNSA. The CDR3 length is 18 residues. This chain's CDR3 is CASSRRLAGISSYNEQFS. Written as DNA, the CDR3 is TGTGCCAGCAGCCGGAGACTAGCGGGGATCAGCTCCTACAATGAGCAGTTCTCC.

This clonotype was seen a handful of times. The chain carries TRBV4-2 and TRBJ2-5, with D unclear. The CDR3 contains 16 residues. Germline lookup yields CDR1 LGHNA and CDR2 YNFKEQ. The germline V and J ends were trimmed by 3 bases and 0 bases, with 14 bases remaining between them. The CDR3 DNA reads TGTGCCAGCAGCCAGCCTGTAATGAGAAACCAAGAGACCCAGTACTTC. Translated: CASSQPVMRNQETQYF.

This clonotype was counted many times. The chain uses TRBV7-8 and TRBJ1-1, with TRBD1 as a possible D gene (5 bases). Germline CDR1 reads SGHVS; CDR2 reads FQNEAQ. V lost 5 bases, J lost 6 bases, and 13 bases lay in between. CDR3 length: 13 residues. The CDR3 DNA sequence: TGTGCCAGCAGCGCCTCCGGGACCGCTGAAGCTTTCTTT. It codes for CASSASGTAEAFF.